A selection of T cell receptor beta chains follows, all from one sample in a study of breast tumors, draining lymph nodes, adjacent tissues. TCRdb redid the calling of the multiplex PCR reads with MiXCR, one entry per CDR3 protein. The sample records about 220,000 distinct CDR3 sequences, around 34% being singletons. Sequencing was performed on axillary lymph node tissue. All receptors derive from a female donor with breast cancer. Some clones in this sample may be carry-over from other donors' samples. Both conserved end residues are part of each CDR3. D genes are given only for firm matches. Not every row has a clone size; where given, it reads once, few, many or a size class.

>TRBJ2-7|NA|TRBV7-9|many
CASSSNSLGPHYEQYF
TGTGCCAGCAGCTCCAATTCACTGGGGCCTCACTACGAGCAGTACTTC
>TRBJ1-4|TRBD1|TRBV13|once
CASSLGDRLNEKLFF
TGTGCCAGCAGCTTAGGGGACAGGTTAAATGAAAAACTGTTTTTT
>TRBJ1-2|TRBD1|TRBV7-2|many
CASSLTSGTGGRYGYTF
TGTGCCAGCAGCTTAACATCCGGGACAGGGGGAAGGTATGGCTACACCTTC
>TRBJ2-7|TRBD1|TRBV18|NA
CASSPDRAHEQYF
TGTGCCAGCTCTCCCGACAGGGCTCACGAGCAGTACTTC
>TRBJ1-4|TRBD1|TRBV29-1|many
CSVEGGTATNEKLFF
TGCAGCGTTGAAGGCGGGACAGCAACTAATGAAAAACTGTTTTTT
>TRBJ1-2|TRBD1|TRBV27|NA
CASRGTGTWYTF
TGTGCCAGCAGGGGGACAGGAACGTGGTACACCTTC
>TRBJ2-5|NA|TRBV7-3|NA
CASSLGDTIQETQHF
TGTGCCAGCAGCTTAGGAGACACGATCCAAGAGACCCAGCACTTC
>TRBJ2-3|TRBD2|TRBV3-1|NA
CASSPGLAGGHGTDTQYF
TGTGCCAGCAGCCCCGGACTAGCGGGGGGGCATGGCACAGATACGCAGTATTTT
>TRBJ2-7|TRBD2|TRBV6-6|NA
CASSSLFAGTSGGGSYEQYF
TGTGCCAGCAGTTCACTTTTCGCCGGGACTAGCGGGGGGGGTTCCTACGAGCAGTACTTC
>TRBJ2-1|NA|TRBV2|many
CASSVQGGGYNEQFF
TGTGCCAGCAGTGTACAGGGGGGGGGTTACAATGAGCAGTTCTTC
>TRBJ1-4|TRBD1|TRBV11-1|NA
CASSLAPDRLNEKLFF
TGTGCCAGCAGCTTAGCGCCGGACAGGTTGAATGAAAAACTGTTTTTT
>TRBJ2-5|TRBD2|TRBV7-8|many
CASSLGLARQETQYF
TGTGCCAGCAGCCTGGGACTAGCGCGCCAAGAGACCCAGTACTTC
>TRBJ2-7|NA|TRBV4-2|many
CASSQGRDSVLGEQYF
TGTGCCAGCAGCCAGGGACGGGACTCGGTTTTGGGCGAGCAGTACTTC
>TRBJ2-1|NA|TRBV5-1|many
CASSLAPSLGLAYNEQFF
TGCGCCAGCAGCTTGGCGCCTAGTCTGGGATTGGCGTACAATGAGCAGTTCTTC
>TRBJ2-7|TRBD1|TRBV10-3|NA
CATGQGVQAEQYF
TGTGCCACTGGACAGGGAGTCCAGGCCGAGCAGTACTTC
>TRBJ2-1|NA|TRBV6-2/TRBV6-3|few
CASENPGRLYNEQFF
TGTGCCAGCGAGAACCCGGGACGGCTCTACAATGAGCAGTTCTTC
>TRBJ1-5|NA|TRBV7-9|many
CASSEGTYNQPQHF
TGTGCCAGCAGCGAAGGGACATACAATCAGCCCCAGCATTTT
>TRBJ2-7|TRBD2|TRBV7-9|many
CASSKTSGLTGEQYF
TGTGCCAGCAGCAAGACTAGCGGACTCACGGGGGAGCAGTACTTC
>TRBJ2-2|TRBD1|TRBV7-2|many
CASSSGQGYTGELFF
TGTGCCAGCAGCTCGGGACAGGGTTACACCGGGGAGCTGTTTTTT
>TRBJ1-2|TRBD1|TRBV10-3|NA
CAISESGGADRGTGYTF
TGTGCCATCAGTGAGTCAGGGGGAGCGGACAGGGGGACTGGCTACACCTTC
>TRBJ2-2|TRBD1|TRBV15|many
CATSREDRAGELFF
TGTGCCACCAGCAGAGAGGACAGGGCCGGGGAGCTGTTTTTT
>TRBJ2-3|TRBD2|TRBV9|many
CASSVAIAGGVTDTQYF
TGTGCCAGCAGCGTAGCTATAGCGGGAGGGGTCACAGATACGCAGTATTTT
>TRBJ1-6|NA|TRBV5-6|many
CASSLDPLGNSPLHF
TGTGCCAGCAGCTTGGACCCCTTGGGAAATTCACCCCTCCACTTT
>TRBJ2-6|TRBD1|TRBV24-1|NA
CATSDLLRDRGFGANVLTF
TGTGCCACCAGTGATTTGCTCAGGGACAGGGGCTTTGGGGCCAACGTCCTGACTTTC